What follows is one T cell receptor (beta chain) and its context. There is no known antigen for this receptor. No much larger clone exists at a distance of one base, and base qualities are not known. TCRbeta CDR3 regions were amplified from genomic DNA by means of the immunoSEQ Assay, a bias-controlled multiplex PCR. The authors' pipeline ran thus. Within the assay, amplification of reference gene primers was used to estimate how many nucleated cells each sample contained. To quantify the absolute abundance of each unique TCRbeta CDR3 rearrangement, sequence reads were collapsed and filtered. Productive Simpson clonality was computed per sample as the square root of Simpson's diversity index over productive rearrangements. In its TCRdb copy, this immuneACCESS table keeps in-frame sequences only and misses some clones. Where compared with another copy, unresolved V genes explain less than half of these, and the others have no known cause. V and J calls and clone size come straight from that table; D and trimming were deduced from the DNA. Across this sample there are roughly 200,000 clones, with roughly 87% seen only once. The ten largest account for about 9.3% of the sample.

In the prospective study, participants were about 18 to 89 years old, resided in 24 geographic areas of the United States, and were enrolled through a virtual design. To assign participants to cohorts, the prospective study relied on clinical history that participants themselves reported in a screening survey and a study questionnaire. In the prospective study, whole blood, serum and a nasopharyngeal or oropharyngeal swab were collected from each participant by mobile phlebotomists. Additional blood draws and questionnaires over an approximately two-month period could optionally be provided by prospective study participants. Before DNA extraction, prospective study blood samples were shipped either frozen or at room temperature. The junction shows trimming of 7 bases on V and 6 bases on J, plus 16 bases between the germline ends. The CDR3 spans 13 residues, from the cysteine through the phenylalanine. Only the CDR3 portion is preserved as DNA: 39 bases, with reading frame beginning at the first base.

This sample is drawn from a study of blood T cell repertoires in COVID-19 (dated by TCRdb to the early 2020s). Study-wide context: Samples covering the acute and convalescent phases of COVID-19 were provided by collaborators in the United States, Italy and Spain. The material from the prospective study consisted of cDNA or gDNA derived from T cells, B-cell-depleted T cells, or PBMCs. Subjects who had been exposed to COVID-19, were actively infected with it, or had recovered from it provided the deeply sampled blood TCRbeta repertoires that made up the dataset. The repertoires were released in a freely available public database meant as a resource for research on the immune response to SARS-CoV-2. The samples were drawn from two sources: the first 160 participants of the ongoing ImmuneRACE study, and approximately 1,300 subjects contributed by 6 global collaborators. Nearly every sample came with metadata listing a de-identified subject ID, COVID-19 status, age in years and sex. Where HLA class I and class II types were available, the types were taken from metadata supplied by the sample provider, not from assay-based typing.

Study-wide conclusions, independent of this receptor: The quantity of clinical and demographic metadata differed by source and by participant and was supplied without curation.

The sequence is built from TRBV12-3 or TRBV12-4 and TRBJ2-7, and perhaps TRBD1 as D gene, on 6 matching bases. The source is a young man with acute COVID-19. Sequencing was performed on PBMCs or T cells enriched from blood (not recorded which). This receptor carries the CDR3 CASMPDRVSEQYF. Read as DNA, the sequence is TGTGCCAGCATGCCGGACAGAGTATCCGAGCAGTACTTC.